Below, 20 T cell receptor beta chains from the same sample are listed, as sequenced in a study of OX40 agonist ivuxolimab in advanced cancers. The data were produced by immunoSEQ multiplex PCR, yet TCRdb's version contains in-frame clones alone and is incomplete. The sample holds 25,000 to 30,000 clones, about nine tenths seen once. The sample was CD4+ or CD8+ T cells sorted from blood, taken in a trial of the OX40 agonist ivuxolimab. The receptors come from an adult with an advanced solid tumor such as melanoma, head and neck, liver or kidney cancer.

This clone was seen a single time. The chain combines TRBV7-7 with TRBJ2-2, with 7 positions matching TRBD1. The germline V gene has CDR1 SSHAT and CDR2 FNYEAQ (reference sequence). The CDR3 has 15 amino acids. V lost 7 bases to trimming and J lost 2 bases; unmatched junction nucleotides: 7. The chain's CDR3 is CASTWGTVNTGELFF. CDR3 in DNA: TGTGCCAGCACCTGGGGGACAGTAAACACCGGGGAGCTGTTTTTT.

The genes are TRBV19 and TRBJ2-7; 8 nucleotides match TRBD1. The CDR3 runs to 16 residues. Germline CDR1 is LNHDA and CDR2 is SQIVND (reference sequence). Germline trimming cut 3 bases from V and 3 bases from J; bases unmatched to any gene: 10. The CDR3 coding sequence is TGTGCCAGTAGTATCGGGCACGACAGGGGTCTCTACGAGCAGTACTTC. Translated: CASSIGHDRGLYEQYF.

This clone was counted between two and nine times. The V gene is TRBV12-5, the J gene TRBJ1-2; weak D call: TRBD1 (5 bases). Germline-derived CDR1 and CDR2 are LGHNT and FRNRAP. The CDR3 is 17 amino acids. The V and J ends lost 0 bases and 4 bases respectively, with 18 bases between them. Here the CDR3 reads CASGLVGGVRVAYGYTF. The CDR3 nucleotides are TGTGCTAGTGGTTTGGTAGGAGGGGTCAGGGTCGCCTATGGCTACACCTTC.

The chain couples TRBV5-1 to TRBJ1-1; TRBD1 aligns across 9 bases. This CDR3 has 14 residues. CDR1 and CDR2 from the germline V gene are SGHRS and YFSETQ. V lost 4 bases, J lost 2 bases, and 3 bases stayed unmatched. CDR3 loop: CASSGTGPNTEAFF. The CDR3 DNA follows: TGCGCCAGCAGCGGGACAGGGCCTAACACTGAAGCTTTCTTT.

This sequence joins TRBV4-2 and TRBJ2-1; 8 nucleotides line up with TRBD2. CDR1 and CDR2 (germline): LGHNA, YNFKEQ. This CDR3 has 14 residues. J lost 9 bases, V lost 8 bases, and 12 bases had no gene match. CDR3 sequence (DNA): TGTGCCAGCGGATGGCGGGAGGACACGAGTGAGCAGTTCTTC. This gives the protein CASGWREDTSEQFF.

The chain uses TRBV11-2 and TRBJ1-6; unclear D gene. The CDR3 contains 13 residues. Trimming left V 8 bases short and J 6 bases short, with 11 bases between. Germline CDR1 is SGHAT and CDR2 is FQNNGV. In DNA form, the CDR3 reads TGTGCCAGCGTGGGAGGAGGTAATTCACCCCTCCACTTT. It encodes CASVGGGNSPLHF.

The rearrangement uses TRBV13 and TRBJ2-7; D is ambiguous. The CDR3 totals 15 residues. Germline lookup yields CDR1 PRHDT and CDR2 FYEKMQ (reference sequence). The V and J ends lost 3 bases and 1 base respectively, with 13 bases between them. As DNA, the CDR3 is TGTGCCAGCAGCTTCCGGGCCGCGTCTTCCTACGAGCAGTACTTC. It is translated as CASSFRAASSYEQYF.

The chain is built from TRBV10-1 and TRBJ2-7; 11 nucleotides match TRBD1. Germline V gives CDR1 WNHNN, CDR2 SYGVQD (reference sequence). The CDR3 is 16 amino acids. V lost 2 bases, J lost 6 bases, and 9 bases stayed unmatched. The CDR3: CASSETLPGTGGEQYF. The DNA for the CDR3 is TGCGCCAGCAGTGAGACGCTTCCCGGGACAGGGGGCGAGCAGTACTTC.

The V call is TRBV5-1, the J call TRBJ2-3, with D possibly matching TRBD2 (6 bases). The CDR3 has 15 amino acids. V was shortened by 4 bases and J by 6 bases, with 18 bases between the two germline ends. Germline CDR1 is SGHRS and CDR2 is YFSETQ. CDR3 loop: CASSLGTASGDTQYF. Here the CDR3 DNA reads TGCGCCAGCAGCCTTGGGACTGCCTCAGGGGATACGCAGTATTTT.

The chain is built from TRBV2 and TRBJ2-7; perhaps TRBD2 as D (7 bases). Germline V gene lookup returns CDR1 SNHLY and CDR2 FYNNEI. V was clipped by 1 base and J by 4 bases, with 11 bases between them. There are 14 residues in the CDR3. The CDR3, as DNA: TGTGCCAGCAGTGAAGAGGGAGGGGGGTACGAGCAGTACTTC. This gives the protein CASSEEGGGYEQYF.

The V gene is TRBV6-4, the J gene TRBJ2-3; 7 bases are shared with TRBD1. The CDR3 is 16 residues long. CDR1 is MRHNA and CDR2 is SNTAGT in the germline V gene. The ends lost 3 bases at V and 1 base at J; junction bases unmatched: 7. The CDR3, as DNA: TGTGCCAGCAGTGATACAAGGCAGGGGGGCACAGATACGCAGTATTTT. Its translation: CASSDTRQGGTDTQYF.

CDR3 loop: CASSQYHRGVEEAFF. The CDR3 coding sequence is TGTGCCAGCAGTCAATACCACAGGGGGGTGGAGGAAGCTTTCTTT. The rearrangement links TRBV27 to TRBJ1-1; 8 bases map to TRBD1. The CDR3 is 15 amino acids. The germline gives CDR1 MNHEY, CDR2 SMNVEV (reference sequence). The J segment lost 8 bases and the V segment lost 5 bases, leaving 13 bases of the junction unmatched.

The chain carries TRBV5-4 and TRBJ1-1, with 8 bases identical to TRBD1. This CDR3 region has 17 residues. V lost 4 bases, J lost 3 bases, and 14 bases stayed unmatched. The germline gives CDR1 SGHNT, CDR2 YYREEE (reference sequence). DNA for the CDR3: TGTGCCAGCAGCCCCAAACCCCAGACAGGGGCCCACACTGAAGCTTTCTTT. This encodes CASSPKPQTGAHTEAFF.

In this sample, this clone turned up once. The rearrangement links TRBV5-4 to TRBJ2-1; D is uncertain. Germline CDR1 and CDR2: SGHNT and YYREEE (reference sequence). Deletions cut 0 bases from V and 7 bases from J, with 2 bases between. This CDR3 has 11 amino acids. DNA of the CDR3: TGTGCCAGCAGCTTGGATAATGAGCAGTTCTTC. It is translated as CASSLDNEQFF.

V and J are TRBV28 and TRBJ1-1, with 9 bases aligning to TRBD1. Trimming cost V 6 bases and J 10 bases; bases outside gene matches: 9. In germline, CDR1 is MDHEN, CDR2 SYDVKM. The CDR3 loop spans 13 amino acids. CDR3 residues: CASRDITGGRAFF. The CDR3, as DNA: TGTGCCAGCAGAGATATAACAGGGGGCAGAGCTTTCTTT. Based on the CDR3 plus reference TRBV28 and TRBJ1-1, the full variable domain is DVKVTQSSRYLVKRTGEKVFLECVQDMDHENMFWYRQDPGLGLRLIYFSYDVKMKEKGDIPEGYSVSREKKERFSLILESASTNQTSMYLCASRDITGGRAFFGQGTRLTVV.

The chain links TRBV11-2 to TRBJ2-5, with D unclear. CDR1 and CDR2 from the germline V gene are SGHAT and FQNNGV. The CDR3 covers 15 residues. The ends were cut back, 1 base at V and 1 base at J, with 10 bases in the middle. The CDR3 region has the DNA TGTGCCAGCAGCTTAGTACCGAAGGCCCAAGAGACCCAGTACTTC. It codes for CASSLVPKAQETQYF.

This clone appeared a few times. This rearrangement joins TRBV19 to TRBJ1-4; D not certain. The CDR3 length is 12 residues. Germline V gene sequence: CDR1 LNHDA, CDR2 SQIVND (reference sequence). V was shortened by 5 bases and J by 5 bases, with 6 bases between the two germline ends. In DNA form, the CDR3 reads TGTGCCAGTAGTTCAGAAAATGAAAAACTGTTTTTT. It is translated as CASSSENEKLFF.

The rearrangement links TRBV10-3 to TRBJ2-5; TRBD1 matches 10 bases. After removal of 3 bases from V and 1 base from J, the junction contained 5 bases not matched to a gene. Germline V gives CDR1 ENHRY, CDR2 SYGVKD. This CDR3 contains 16 residues. The CDR3 loop reads CAISDPGQGVQETQYF. CDR3 sequence (DNA): TGTGCCATCAGTGACCCAGGACAGGGGGTCCAAGAGACCCAGTACTTC.

J is TRBJ2-2 and V is TRBV10-2, with unresolved D. Trimming stripped 7 bases from V and 6 bases from J, with 9 bases between. CDR1 WSHSY and CDR2 SAAADI come from the germline V gene. The CDR3 is made up of 12 amino acids. This chain's CDR3 is CASMIRAGELFF. In DNA, the CDR3 is TGCGCCAGCATGATAAGGGCCGGGGAGCTGTTTTTT.

Regarding this clone: Other DNA sequences within the sample encode an identical CDR3. The V call is TRBV5-6, the J call TRBJ2-7; D is perhaps TRBD2 (7 bases). Germline CDR1 SGHDT, CDR2 YYEEEE. The CDR3 has 13 amino acids. The V and J ends lost 0 bases and 7 bases respectively, with 11 bases between them. CDR3 sequence reads: CASSLEGGREQYF. CDR3 bases: TGTGCCAGCAGCTTGGAGGGGGGGCGGGAGCAGTACTTC.